A single sample is the source of the 8 T cell receptor beta chains below, sequenced in a study. TRBV12-4/TRBJ1-2 clonotypes were amplified with adaptor-ligated barcode primers. Each CDR3 protein is one row after TCRdb ran MiXCR on the multiplex PCR reads. The data show under 650 distinct CDR3 sequences, 0.65% to 0.95% seen once. Sequencing was carried out using naive CD4+ T cells sorted from blood. Subset reported: naive CD4+ T cells, CD4+CD45RA+CD25-. The receptors here all came from a female donor with breast cancer.

This clonotype is large by share. The genes are TRBV12-3 or TRBV12-4 and TRBJ1-2; no reliable D call. The CDR3 is 14 residues long. Trimming stripped 2 bases from V and 0 bases from J, with 7 bases between. The CDR3 here is CASSLRSANYGYTF. In DNA form, the CDR3 reads TGTGCCAGCAGTTTACGCTCAGCTAACTATGGCTACACCTTC.

Judged by abundance, this clonotype is large (0.1 to 1%). The J gene is TRBJ1-2, the V gene TRBV12-3 or TRBV12-4; D gene ambiguous. The germline V and J ends were trimmed by 5 bases and 8 bases, with 18 bases remaining between them. This CDR3 has 14 amino acids. The CDR3 protein is CASSIRRSLIGYTF. CDR3 DNA: TGTGCCAGCAGTATCCGGCGGAGTCTGATCGGCTACACCTTC.

Judged by abundance, this clonotype is large. The V call is TRBV12-3 or TRBV12-4, the J call TRBJ1-2; D is perhaps TRBD1 (6 bases). V lost 4 bases and J lost 4, with 10 bases in between. The CDR3 runs to 13 residues. The CDR3 spells CASSSHRVYGYTF. Here the CDR3 DNA reads TGTGCCAGCAGTTCACACAGGGTCTATGGCTACACCTTC.

This clonotype has ten or more counts. V gene TRBV12-3 or TRBV12-4 combines with J gene TRBJ1-2, with D possibly TRBD1 on 6 matching bases. The CDR3 runs to 13 residues. The V gene lost 6 bases and the J gene lost 8 bases, with 16 bases spanning the gap. The CDR3 sequence: CASSRGQLEGYTF. The CDR3 region has the DNA TGTGCCAGCAGCCGAGGACAGCTGGAAGGCTACACCTTC.

By sample fraction, this clonotype is medium-sized. This rearrangement joins TRBV12-3 or TRBV12-4 to TRBJ1-2, with 7 nucleotides matching TRBD1. Trimming at V came to 3 bases and at J to 7 bases, leaving 5 bases not matched to a gene. The CDR3 spans 13 residues. For the CDR3, the DNA is TGTGCCAGCAGTTTGACAGGGAGCGGTGGCTACACCTTC. As protein: CASSLTGSGGYTF.

This clonotype is large by share. V usage is TRBV12-3 or TRBV12-4 and J usage is TRBJ1-2; D not certain. Trimming took off 1 base at V and 0 bases at J, with 9 bases between the two ends. The CDR3 runs 15 residues. CDR3 nucleotides: TGTGCCAGCAGTTTAGTGGACCGCCCTAACTATGGCTACACCTTC. The encoded protein is CASSLVDRPNYGYTF.

This clonotype qualifies as large (0.1 to 1%). The chain carries TRBV12-3 or TRBV12-4 and TRBJ1-2; TRBD1 is a possible D gene (6 bases). This CDR3 spans 13 amino acids. The V and J ends lost 3 bases and 6 bases respectively, with 11 bases between them. This CDR3 is CASSFNRANGYTF. The CDR3 DNA is TGTGCCAGCAGTTTTAACAGGGCAAATGGCTACACCTTC.

By sample fraction, this clonotype is large. The V and J genes are TRBV12-3 or TRBV12-4 and TRBJ1-2; D ambiguous. Deletions cut 6 bases from V and 1 base from J, with 12 bases between. The CDR3 loop spans 14 amino acids. The DNA of the CDR3 is TGTGCCAGCAGCCCTGGAGACCTTAACTATGGCTACACCTTC. Its translation: CASSPGDLNYGYTF.